This T cell receptor (beta chain) was profiled in a study of T cells in Graves' hyperthyroidism and ophthalmopathy. General observations from the study: Most thyroid clonotypes with frequency above 0.001 were detected in blood.

About this clonotype: Its target is unknown.

RNA transcripts served as the template for amplifying TCR beta CDR3 regions. An initial round of RT-PCR targeting the TCR CDR3 relied on the HTBI primer set. TCRdb re-called the multiplex PCR reads with MiXCR, one entry per CDR3 protein. Of 490,000 or so distinct CDR3 sequences in the sample, approximately 48% are singletons; the top ten hold about 43%. Trimming cost V 5 bases and J 3 bases; bases outside gene matches: 5. Germline V CDR1 and CDR2: SGHTA, FQGNSA. This CDR3 region has 14 residues. V and J are TRBV7-2 and TRBJ2-5, with TRBD2 matching over 8 bases. This TCR came from an adult woman with Graves' disease, either hyperthyroidism or ophthalmopathy (not recorded which). Sequenced material: peripheral blood or thyroid tissue (not recorded which). The CDR3 DNA sequence: TGTGCCAGCAGCCGAGCGGGGGCGGAAGAGACCCAGTACTTC. As protein: CASSRAGAEETQYF.